What follows are 27 T cell receptor beta chains derived from one specimen sequenced in a study of T cells in Graves' hyperthyroidism and ophthalmopathy. There were TCR beta CDR3 regions amplified from RNA transcripts. The HTBI set primed first-round TCR CDR3 RT-PCR. One entry per CDR3 protein, called by TCRdb with MiXCR from the multiplex PCR reads. There are approximately 220,000 distinct CDR3 sequences in the sample; around 17% occur only once, and roughly 44% lies in the top ten. Sequencing used blood. The receptors derive from a man between 40 and 49 years old with Graves' hyperthyroidism.

The chain employs TRBV6-1 and TRBJ1-6; D ambiguous. CDR1 and CDR2 (germline): MNHNS, SASEGT. Trimming took 6 bases from V and 0 from J, leaving 9 bases between them. The CDR3 is made up of 15 amino acids. CDR3 sequence: CASRKGGSYNSPLHF. DNA of the CDR3: TGTGCCAGCAGGAAAGGAGGCTCCTATAATTCACCCCTCCACTTT.

This clonotype was seen at least ten times. The genes are TRBV6-1 and TRBJ2-7, with D perhaps matching TRBD1 or TRBD2 (5 bases each). Germline V gene sequence: CDR1 MNHNS, CDR2 SASEGT. Deletions cut 5 bases from V and 0 bases from J, with 17 bases between. The CDR3 extends over 16 amino acids. The CDR3 sequence is CASSIAGTVSSYEQYF. CDR3 bases: TGTGCCAGCAGTATCGCAGGGACCGTAAGCTCCTACGAGCAGTACTTC.

V usage is TRBV5-1 and J usage is TRBJ2-7; D remains ambiguous. The CDR3 sequence is 14 residues long. V dropped 0 bases and J dropped 6 bases, with 13 bases sitting between them. Looked up from germline, CDR1 is SGHRS and CDR2 is YFSETQ. In nucleotides, the CDR3 is TGCGCCAGCAGCTTGGGATTGGGCTCCCGCGAGCAGTACTTC. Protein: CASSLGLGSREQYF.

The CDR3 here is CASSLSLAGNYGYTF. CDR3 bases: TGTGCCAGCAGCTTATCTTTAGCAGGGAACTATGGCTACACCTTC. This chain links TRBV11-2 with TRBJ1-2; perhaps TRBD1 as D (5 bases). This CDR3 is built from 15 residues. Germline CDR1 reads SGHAT; CDR2 reads FQNNGV. V lost 2 bases and J lost 2, with 12 bases in between. Drawing the rest from reference TRBV11-2 and TRBJ1-2, the complete variable domain is EAGVAQSPRYKIIEKRQSVAFWCNPISGHATLYWYQQILGQGPKLLIQFQNNGVVDDSQLPKDRFSAERLKGVDSTLKIQPAKLEDSAVYLCASSLSLAGNYGYTFGSGTRLTVV.

This clonotype has a count of ten or more. The genes are TRBV7-8 and TRBJ1-5; D gene uncertain. The V gene's germline CDR1 is SGHVS and CDR2 FQNEAQ. Trimming cost V 2 bases and J 4 bases, with 6 bases left between them. CDR3 size: 13 residues. The CDR3: CASSLNKNQPQHF. CDR3 in DNA: TGTGCCAGCAGCTTAAATAAAAATCAGCCCCAGCATTTT.

CDR3 loop: CASRGVLAPHTDTQYF. CDR3 in DNA: TGTGCCAGCAGGGGGGTTCTAGCCCCCCACACAGATACGCAGTATTTT. The V and J genes are TRBV2 and TRBJ2-3; D might be TRBD1 or TRBD2, each matching 5 bases. The CDR3 is made up of 16 amino acids. Germline V gene lookup returns CDR1 SNHLY and CDR2 FYNNEI. Trimming stripped 6 bases from V and 2 bases from J, with 18 bases between.

In its sample, this clonotype was seen many times. The chain couples TRBV28 to TRBJ1-1, with a tentative D call TRBD1 (6 bases). Per the germline V gene, CDR1 is MDHEN and CDR2 is SYDVKM. V was shortened by 2 bases and J by 5 bases, with 18 bases between the two germline ends. This CDR3 has 16 residues. The CDR3 reads CASSLTGYTAGTEAFF. CDR3 bases: TGTGCCAGCAGTTTAACAGGGTACACGGCGGGGACTGAAGCTTTCTTT.

The chain employs TRBV6-2 or TRBV6-3 and TRBJ2-1; TRBD2 agrees at 10 bases. The germline gives CDR1 MNHEY, CDR2 SVGEGT. The ends lost 5 bases at V and 3 bases at J; junction bases unmatched: 4. This CDR3 has 15 amino acids. This CDR3 reads CASSVSGGDYNEQFF. The CDR3 nucleotides are TGTGCCAGCAGTGTGAGCGGGGGGGACTACAATGAGCAGTTCTTC.

This clonotype was counted ten times or more. The chain combines TRBV5-1 with TRBJ2-7; 9 bases fit TRBD1. V was clipped by 4 bases and J by 5 bases; unmatched bases: 1. Per the germline V gene, CDR1 is SGHRS and CDR2 is YFSETQ. The CDR3 contains 12 residues. The CDR3 bases are TGCGCCAGCAGCGGACAGGGGAACGAGCAGTACTTC. Amino acids: CASSGQGNEQYF.

This clonotype was found many times. The V call is TRBV7-2, the J call TRBJ2-7; 7 bases agree with TRBD2. The V gene's germline CDR1 is SGHTA and CDR2 FQGNSA. The CDR3 loop spans 13 amino acids. Trimming took 5 bases from V and 7 from J; bases not matched to a gene: 8. The CDR3 spells CASSPAAGWEQYF. CDR3 sequence (DNA): TGTGCCAGCAGCCCAGCAGCGGGGTGGGAGCAGTACTTC.

This clonotype was detected many times. The gene calls are TRBV6-1 and TRBJ2-1; TRBD2 is a possible D gene (6 bases). The V end lost 5 bases, the J end lost 10 bases, and 15 bases lay between the germline ends. The CDR3 is 13 residues long. Germline V gene lookup returns CDR1 MNHNS and CDR2 SASEGT. In DNA, the CDR3 is TGTGCCAGCAGTCCCATCGGGCGGGGAGAGCAGTTCTTC. This encodes CASSPIGRGEQFF.

This clonotype was observed at least ten times. One end of the junction does not line up with germline, which may come from a read error. The rearrangement links TRBV7-7 to TRBJ2-7; D is unclear. CDR1 SSHAT and CDR2 FNYEAQ come from the germline V gene (reference sequence). This CDR3 has 13 residues. The CDR3 is CASSPDPEAEQYF. The CDR3 DNA follows: TGTGCTAGCAGCCCTGACCCAGAGGCAGAGCAGTACTTC.

The V gene is TRBV24-1, the J gene TRBJ2-3, with D unresolved. The length of the CDR3 is 13 residues. Trimming took off 0 bases at V and 3 bases at J, with 3 bases between the two ends. Germline assignment: CDR1 KGHDR and CDR2 SFDVKD. CDR3 DNA sequence: TGTGCCACCAGTGATTTGGTGACAGATACGCAGTATTTT. It yields the protein CATSDLVTDTQYF.

V is TRBV4-3 and J is TRBJ1-2; perhaps TRBD1 as D (5 bases). The V gene's germline CDR1 is LGHNA and CDR2 YSLEER. V was trimmed by 0 bases and J by 1 base, leaving 9 bases between them. The CDR3 spans 15 residues. The CDR3 spells CASSQDRDGNYGYTF. The CDR3 coding sequence is TGCGCCAGCAGCCAAGATCGGGACGGTAACTATGGCTACACCTTC.

The sample holds many counts of this clonotype. The V and J genes are TRBV29-1 and TRBJ1-2, with D possibly being TRBD1 (6 bases). This CDR3 has 13 residues. Trimming pared 2 bases from V and 4 bases from J, leaving 11 bases between. From germline, CDR1 is SQVTM and CDR2 ANQGSEA. The CDR3 here is CSVERDRSYGYTF. The CDR3, as DNA: TGCAGCGTTGAACGTGACAGGAGCTATGGCTACACCTTC.

This clonotype came up a few times. The rearrangement links TRBV27 to TRBJ2-7; the D gene could be TRBD1 or TRBD2 (5 bases each). Germline V lookup: CDR1 MNHEY, CDR2 SMNVEV (reference sequence). Trimming pared 3 bases from V and 6 bases from J, leaving 21 bases between. The CDR3 consists of 16 residues. The CDR3 DNA is TGTGCCAGCAGTTTCGCTCAGGGACGCTTCCCTGCCGAGCAGTACTTC. Amino acids: CASSFAQGRFPAEQYF.

The sample holds many counts of this clonotype. This chain joins TRBV7-3 and TRBJ2-1; 9 bases fit TRBD2. The V gene's germline CDR1 is SGHTA and CDR2 FQGTGA. The CDR3 runs to 14 residues. Unmatched junction bases numbered 1, after V lost 2 bases and J lost 5 bases. The CDR3: CASSLAGGHNEQFF. CDR3 in DNA: TGTGCCAGCAGCTTAGCGGGGGGGCACAATGAGCAGTTCTTC. Combining the CDR3 with reference TRBV7-3 and TRBJ2-1 gives the whole variable domain GAGVSQTPSNKVTEKGKYVELRCDPISGHTALYWYRQSLGQGPEFLIYFQGTGAADDSGLPNDRFFAVRPEGSVSTLKIQRTERGDSAVYLCASSLAGGHNEQFFGPGTRLTVL.

This clonotype showed up many times. The chain uses TRBV20-1 and TRBJ1-1; unclear D gene. The CDR3 spans 15 residues. V was clipped by 5 bases and J by 0 bases, with 16 bases between them. Germline V gives CDR1 DFQATT, CDR2 SNEGSKA (reference sequence). The CDR3 coding sequence is TGCAGTGCTTGCGACGAGGATCCGATGAACACTGAAGCTTTCTTT. It yields the protein CSACDEDPMNTEAFF.

J is TRBJ2-7 and V is TRBV18, with a weak D call TRBD1 (5 bases). Germline-derived CDR1 and CDR2 are KGHSH and LQKENI. With 1 base removed from V and 3 bases from J, the gap between germline ends came to 10 bases. The CDR3 has 14 amino acids. The CDR3, as DNA: TGTGCCAGCTCACCACGGATAGGGGTCTACGAGCAGTACTTC. It encodes CASSPRIGVYEQYF.

The chain couples TRBV7-9 to TRBJ2-7, with 7 bases fitting TRBD1. The J segment lost 2 bases and the V segment lost 1 base, leaving 2 bases of the junction unmatched. Germline CDR1 and CDR2: SEHNR and FQNEAQ (reference sequence). There are 14 residues in the CDR3. The CDR3 coding sequence is TGTGCCAGCAGCTTAGAAGGGACAGCCTACGAGCAGTACTTC. Its translation is CASSLEGTAYEQYF.

In this sample, this clonotype turned up a few times. The rearrangement uses TRBV19 and TRBJ2-5; D not resolved. Per the germline V gene, CDR1 is LNHDA and CDR2 is SQIVND (reference sequence). This CDR3 spans 15 amino acids. Trimming left V 6 bases short and J 1 base short, with 15 bases between. The DNA of the CDR3 is TGTGCCAGTAGCTATATCCGGTCGGGCCAAGAGACCCAGTACTTC. Protein sequence: CASSYIRSGQETQYF. Using reference TRBV19 and TRBJ2-5 for the parts outside the CDR3, the full variable domain is DGGITQSPKYLFRKEGQNVTLSCEQNLNHDAMYWYRQDPGQGLRLIYYSQIVNDFQKGDIAEGYSVSREKKESFPLTVTSAQKNPTAFYLCASSYIRSGQETQYFGPGTRLLVL.

This chain links TRBV6-4 with TRBJ2-1, with D perhaps being TRBD1 or TRBD2 (5 bases each). The CDR3 sequence is 13 residues long. From germline, CDR1 is MRHNA and CDR2 SNTAGT. V dropped 0 bases and J dropped 5 bases, with 5 bases sitting between them. As DNA, the CDR3 is TGTGCCAGCAGTGACTCGGGGGACAATGAGCAGTTCTTC. The encoded protein is CASSDSGDNEQFF.

This clonotype came up many times. The rearrangement uses TRBV12-3 or TRBV12-4 and TRBJ1-5, with D hard to call. V dropped 2 bases and J dropped 4 bases, with 6 bases sitting between them. This CDR3 contains 13 residues. Written as DNA, the CDR3 is TGTGCCAGCAGTTTAAATGGAAATCAGCCCCAGCATTTT. Translated, it gives CASSLNGNQPQHF.

This clonotype was observed many times. V and J are TRBV10-3 and TRBJ1-5, with D hard to call. Germline V gene sequence: CDR1 ENHRY, CDR2 SYGVKD. Trimming removed 7 bases from V and 6 bases from J, with 16 bases in between. CDR3 length: 14 amino acids. In DNA, the CDR3 is TGTGCCATCAAAGATACGTTGTTTCCTCAGCCCCAGCATTTT. This gives the protein CAIKDTLFPQPQHF.

This clonotype came up a few times. The gene calls are TRBV20-1 and TRBJ2-5; 9 bases are a match to TRBD2. Unmatched junction bases numbered 7, after V lost 0 bases and J lost 5 bases. Looked up from germline, CDR1 is DFQATT and CDR2 is SNEGSKA (reference sequence). The CDR3 sequence is 15 residues long. The CDR3 loop reads CSARDPSSGAETQYF. In DNA, the CDR3 is TGCAGTGCTAGAGATCCGTCTAGCGGGGCGGAGACCCAGTACTTC.

The table lists this clonotype with many counts. V gene TRBV20-1 combines with J gene TRBJ2-3; 11 nucleotides align to TRBD2. In germline, CDR1 is DFQATT, CDR2 SNEGSKA (reference sequence). Trimming at V came to 5 bases and at J to 3 bases, leaving 4 bases not matched to a gene. This CDR3 has 14 residues. CDR3 sequence reads: CSAVAGGRTDTQYF. As DNA, the CDR3 is TGCAGTGCTGTAGCGGGGGGGCGGACAGATACGCAGTATTTT.

This clonotype was counted many times. The V gene is TRBV5-1, the J gene TRBJ2-7; D not certain. Between the trimmed V and J ends, which lost 3 bases and 3 bases, there was a span of 7 bases. The CDR3 totals 12 residues. Germline-derived CDR1 and CDR2 are SGHRS and YFSETQ. The CDR3 region has the DNA TGCGCCAGCAGCTCCCTGGGCTACGAGCAGTACTTC. It translates to CASSSLGYEQYF.